What follows are 28 T cell receptor beta chains derived from one specimen sequenced in a study of T cell responses to AZD1222 COVID-19 vaccine. The method was immunoSEQ multiplex PCR; TCRdb's version includes in-frame clones alone and lacks a portion of them. The sample includes some 130,000 clones, 80% to 90% of them seen just once. The material sequenced was peripheral blood, taken on day 0 of AZD1222 vaccination. The receptor source for this set is an adult in good health.

The V gene is TRBV4-3, the J gene TRBJ2-3, with 9 nucleotides matching TRBD2. The length of the CDR3 is 15 residues. Germline CDR1 reads LGHNA; CDR2 reads YSLEER. V lost 5 bases, J lost 4 bases, and 7 bases stayed unmatched. CDR3 loop: CASSALAGSPDTQYF. The CDR3 DNA follows: TGCGCCAGCAGCGCCCTAGCGGGGAGTCCAGATACGCAGTATTTT.

This clone was seen a handful of times. The rearrangement joins TRBV5-5 to TRBJ1-1; TRBD1 aligns across 12 bases. CDR3 length: 14 amino acids. In germline, CDR1 is SGHKS, CDR2 YYEKEE (reference sequence). With 5 bases clipped from V and 9 bases from J, the junction kept 8 bases outside the gene matches. The CDR3 DNA sequence: TGTGCCAGCAGTCAGCCCGGGACAGGGGGCAAAGCTTTCTTT. Its protein is CASSQPGTGGKAFF.

The J gene is TRBJ2-7, the V gene TRBV18, with 11 bases that match TRBD2. The CDR3 runs 15 residues. Germline V gene data show CDR1 as KGHSH and CDR2 as LQKENI. V trimming: 0 bases; J trimming: 6 bases; junction bases outside the gene matches: 4. The CDR3 region is CASSPPTSGASEQYF. Here the CDR3 DNA reads TGTGCCAGCTCACCACCGACTAGCGGGGCGAGCGAGCAGTACTTC.

This clone was observed a handful of times. The chain recombines TRBV29-1 with TRBJ1-1; 10 positions agree with TRBD1. Losses at the gene ends were 7 bases for V and 4 bases for J; bases not matched to a gene: 9. Germline CDR1 and CDR2: SQVTM and ANQGSEA. This CDR3 is 14 amino acids long. CDR3: CSAVGQGIITEAFF. The CDR3 DNA is TGCAGCGCCGTGGGACAGGGGATTATCACTGAAGCTTTCTTT. Using reference TRBV29-1 and TRBJ1-1 for the parts outside the CDR3, the full variable domain is SAVISQKPSRDICQRGTSLTIQCQVDSQVTMMFWYRQQPGQSLTLIATANQGSEATYESGFVIDKFPISRPNLTFSTLTVSNMSPEDSSIYLCSAVGQGIITEAFFGQGTRLTVV.

The chain carries TRBV27 and TRBJ2-1; D remains ambiguous. The V and J ends lost 2 bases and 8 bases respectively, with 13 bases between them. This CDR3 is built from 14 residues. Germline assignment: CDR1 MNHEY and CDR2 SMNVEV (reference sequence). The CDR3, as DNA: TGTGCCAGCAGTTTAATTCCCATGAACCATGAGCAGTTCTTC. Translation: CASSLIPMNHEQFF.

This chain connects TRBV29-1 to TRBJ2-7, with 7 positions matching TRBD1. Trimming took 6 bases from V and 4 from J; bases not matched to a gene: 15. The CDR3 covers 15 residues. Germline CDR1 and CDR2: SQVTM and ANQGSEA. CDR3 sequence (DNA): TGCAGCGTGTCAACCAGGGGGAATGGGCCTTACGAGCAGTACTTC. Amino acids: CSVSTRGNGPYEQYF.

The chain carries TRBV9 and TRBJ1-5; no definite D call. The CDR3 has 14 amino acids. Per germline, CDR1 SGDLS and CDR2 YYNGEE. The germline V and J ends were trimmed by 4 bases and 0 bases, with 8 bases remaining between them. For the CDR3, the DNA is TGTGCCAGCAGCCGGGCCAATAGCAATCAGCCCCAGCATTTT. Protein: CASSRANSNQPQHF.

The J gene is TRBJ1-2, the V gene TRBV28; 8 nucleotides match TRBD1. Germline CDR1 reads MDHEN; CDR2 reads SYDVKM. CDR3 size: 14 residues. The V and J ends lost 4 bases and 13 bases, in that order; junction bases with no gene match: 14. The CDR3 loop is CASSSPSLAGGTTF. CDR3 nucleotide sequence: TGTGCCAGCAGTTCACCTTCCCTCGCAGGGGGCACCACCTTC.

This chain connects TRBV10-3 to TRBJ1-3, with D uncertain. CDR1 ENHRY and CDR2 SYGVKD come from the germline V gene. The CDR3 consists of 13 residues. With 4 bases removed from V and 2 bases from J, the gap between germline ends came to 6 bases. CDR3 sequence reads: CAISGVAGNTIYF. DNA of the CDR3: TGTGCCATCAGTGGAGTAGCTGGAAACACCATATATTTT.

The rearrangement joins TRBV27 to TRBJ1-2; 11 bases map to TRBD1. The CDR3 is 17 residues long. Germline V lookup: CDR1 MNHEY, CDR2 SMNVEV (reference sequence). Trimming took 3 bases from V and 4 from J; bases not matched to a gene: 10. As DNA, the CDR3 is TGTGCCAGCAGTTTTAGGACAGGGGGCGAGGTTGTCTATGGCTACACCTTC. It translates to CASSFRTGGEVVYGYTF.

J is TRBJ1-2 and V is TRBV5-1; D unresolved. CDR1 and CDR2 from the germline V gene are SGHRS and YFSETQ. Trimming took off 0 bases at V and 3 bases at J, with 9 bases between the two ends. This CDR3 is built from 14 residues. CDR3 DNA sequence: TGCGCCAGCAGCTTGGGGGGTCAGCACTATGGCTACACCTTC. Amino acids: CASSLGGQHYGYTF. The full variable domain, its missing parts supplied by reference TRBV5-1 and TRBJ1-2, is KAGVTQTPRYLIKTRGQQVTLSCSPISGHRSVSWYQQTPGQGLQFLFEYFSETQRNKGNFPGRFSGRQFSNSRSEMNVSTLELGDSALYLCASSLGGQHYGYTFGSGTRLTVV.

V is TRBV9 and J is TRBJ2-3, with 8 bases fitting TRBD2. CDR1 SGDLS and CDR2 YYNGEE come from the germline V gene. V shed 0 bases and J 14 bases; nucleotides not matched to a gene: 14. The CDR3 is made up of 15 amino acids. This CDR3 reads CASSVVGGGPPNLYF. CDR3 nucleotides: TGTGCCAGCAGCGTAGTAGGCGGGGGGCCTCCCAACTTGTATTTT.

The chain is built from TRBV24-1 and TRBJ2-1; D might be TRBD1 or TRBD2, each matching 5 bases. Trimming took off 6 bases at V and 8 bases at J, with 22 bases between the two ends. The CDR3 has 16 residues. Germline V gene data show CDR1 as KGHDR and CDR2 as SFDVKD. The CDR3 coding sequence is TGTGCCACCAGTACTCTCGGGACCCCCAACCAGGATGAGCAGTTCTTC. This codes for CATSTLGTPNQDEQFF.

This chain connects TRBV7-2 to TRBJ1-5, with 7 nucleotides matching TRBD1. The V and J ends lost 1 base and 6 bases, in that order; junction bases with no gene match: 3. Germline lookup yields CDR1 SGHTA and CDR2 FQGNSA. The CDR3 extends over 14 amino acids. The chain's CDR3 is CASSLVAGGQPQHF. CDR3 bases: TGTGCCAGCAGCTTAGTCGCAGGGGGTCAGCCCCAGCATTTT.

The V and J genes are TRBV6-1 and TRBJ2-7; 14 nucleotides agree with TRBD2. Losses at the gene ends were 1 base for V and 1 base for J; bases not matched to a gene: 6. Germline CDR1 MNHNS, CDR2 SASEGT. This CDR3 spans 18 amino acids. CDR3 sequence reads: CASSEGGLAGGVSYEQYF. CDR3 in DNA: TGTGCCAGCAGTGAAGGAGGACTAGCGGGGGGTGTATCCTACGAGCAGTACTTC.

The chain recombines TRBV3-1 (or the pseudogene TRBV3-2) with TRBJ1-3, with D uncertain. The germline CDR1 and CDR2 sequences are LGHDT and YNNKEL (reference sequence). V was trimmed by 1 base and J by 0 bases, leaving 13 bases between them. The CDR3 spans 17 residues. For the CDR3, the DNA is TGTGCCAGCAGCCAAGGGCTGGACGCCAGCTCTGGAAACACCATATATTTT. This gives the protein CASSQGLDASSGNTIYF.

The chain joins TRBV28 to TRBJ1-2; D gene uncertain. Germline CDR1 and CDR2: MDHEN and SYDVKM. This CDR3 comprises 13 residues. CDR3: CALLGKGGYGYTF. CDR3 nucleotide sequence: TGTGCGTTACTGGGGAAGGGTGGATATGGCTACACCTTC.

The chain combines TRBV4-1 with TRBJ1-1; 8 nucleotides agree with TRBD1. CDR1 is MGHRA and CDR2 is YSYEKL in the germline V gene. The V segment lost 3 bases and the J segment 4 bases; nucleotides outside the gene matches: 10. This CDR3 is built from 16 residues. The CDR3 protein is CASSQGTTGGGTEAFF. CDR3 coding DNA: TGCGCCAGCAGCCAGGGAACCACAGGGGGGGGCACTGAAGCTTTCTTT.

The chain carries TRBV6-2 or TRBV6-3 and TRBJ2-7, with D perhaps matching TRBD1 or TRBD2 (5 bases each). Trimming took off 2 bases at V and 7 bases at J, with 15 bases between the two ends. The CDR3 spans 14 residues. Germline V gene data show CDR1 as MNHEY and CDR2 as SVGEGT. The CDR3, as DNA: TGTGCCAGCAGTTACGCTTCGGGGACGGGAGAGCAGTACTTC. Protein sequence: CASSYASGTGEQYF.

The chain joins TRBV7-2 to TRBJ2-7; possibly TRBD1 for D (6 bases). The CDR3 has 16 residues. In germline, CDR1 is SGHTA, CDR2 FQGNSA. Trimming shortened V by 2 bases and J by 2 bases, and 16 bases separated the two germline ends. Here the CDR3 DNA reads TGTGCCAGCAGCTTACCACCTGGGGGCAGGGCCTACGAGCAGTACTTC. Translating gives CASSLPPGGRAYEQYF.

J is TRBJ1-2 and V is TRBV3-1 (or the pseudogene TRBV3-2), with a possible D match to TRBD1 (6 bases). V dropped 4 bases and J dropped 8 bases, with 17 bases sitting between them. The CDR3 has 14 amino acids. Per germline, CDR1 LGHDT and CDR2 YNNKEL (reference sequence). The CDR3 nucleotides are TGTGCCAGCAGCCCTGAAAGGGGGGTGCGAGGCTACACCTTC. This sequence encodes CASSPERGVRGYTF.

The rearrangement links TRBV11-3 to TRBJ2-1; TRBD2 aligns across 11 bases. The V gene end was trimmed by 0 bases and the J gene end by 12 bases; junction bases not matched to a gene: 7. Germline lookup yields CDR1 SGHNT and CDR2 YENEEA. This CDR3 is 15 amino acids long. In nucleotides, the CDR3 is TGTGCCAGCAGCTTAGACCGTAGCGGGGGGGCCACGCAGTTCTTC. Residues: CASSLDRSGGATQFF.

This chain uses TRBV28 with TRBJ1-5; tentative D call: TRBD1 (6 bases). The length of the CDR3 is 15 residues. Trimming removed 6 bases at V and 3 bases at J, with 15 bases between. The germline CDR1 and CDR2 sequences are MDHEN and SYDVKM. The DNA for the CDR3 is TGTGCCAGCAGGCGACAGGTTCGCTTCAATCAGCCCCAGCATTTT. It translates to CASRRQVRFNQPQHF. Complete variable domain (other parts from reference TRBV28 and TRBJ1-5): DVKVTQSSRYLVKRTGEKVFLECVQDMDHENMFWYRQDPGLGLRLIYFSYDVKMKEKGDIPEGYSVSREKKERFSLILESASTNQTSMYLCASRRQVRFNQPQHFGDGTRLSIL.

This clone has more than one count but fewer than ten. This sequence joins TRBV14 and TRBJ2-7, with TRBD1 identical over 9 bases. The CDR3 loop spans 14 amino acids. Per the germline V gene, CDR1 is SGHDN and CDR2 is FVKESK. V lost 4 bases, J lost 6 bases, and 7 bases stayed unmatched. CDR3 sequence: CASSRLGTGSEQYF. The CDR3 DNA sequence: TGTGCCAGCAGCCGCCTCGGGACAGGGTCCGAGCAGTACTTC.

The rearrangement joins TRBV24-1 to TRBJ2-3; the match to TRBD1 covers 9 bases. Per germline, CDR1 KGHDR and CDR2 SFDVKD. The CDR3 is 15 amino acids. J lost 5 bases, V lost 7 bases, and 9 bases had no gene match. The CDR3 spells CATSAGQGGVDTQYF. The CDR3 DNA reads as TGTGCCACCAGCGCGGGACAGGGCGGGGTAGATACGCAGTATTTT.

The rearrangement uses TRBV7-2 and TRBJ2-1; D is uncertain. This CDR3 is 12 amino acids long. The V and J ends lost 6 bases and 6 bases respectively, with 9 bases between them. CDR1 and CDR2 from the germline V gene are SGHTA and FQGNSA. The DNA of the CDR3 is TGTGCCAGCAGGTATACAGTCAATGAGCAGTTCTTC. Translated, it gives CASRYTVNEQFF.

The chain links TRBV10-3 to TRBJ2-7, with 7 positions matching TRBD2. The CDR3 has 12 amino acids. Germline V gene data show CDR1 as ENHRY and CDR2 as SYGVKD. Trimming removed 11 bases from V and 3 bases from J; junction bases left unmatched: 7. The CDR3 sequence is CAERGTFYEQYF. CDR3 nucleotide sequence: TGTGCCGAGCGGGGCACTTTCTACGAGCAGTACTTC.

This sequence joins TRBV19 and TRBJ1-1; D is undetermined. The CDR3 runs to 14 residues. V was cut by 8 bases and J by 4 bases, with 17 bases left in between. Germline CDR1 reads LNHDA; CDR2 reads SQIVND (reference sequence). The CDR3 loop is CASGRGDLGTEAFF. Here the CDR3 DNA reads TGTGCCAGTGGACGTGGGGATTTGGGCACTGAAGCTTTCTTT.